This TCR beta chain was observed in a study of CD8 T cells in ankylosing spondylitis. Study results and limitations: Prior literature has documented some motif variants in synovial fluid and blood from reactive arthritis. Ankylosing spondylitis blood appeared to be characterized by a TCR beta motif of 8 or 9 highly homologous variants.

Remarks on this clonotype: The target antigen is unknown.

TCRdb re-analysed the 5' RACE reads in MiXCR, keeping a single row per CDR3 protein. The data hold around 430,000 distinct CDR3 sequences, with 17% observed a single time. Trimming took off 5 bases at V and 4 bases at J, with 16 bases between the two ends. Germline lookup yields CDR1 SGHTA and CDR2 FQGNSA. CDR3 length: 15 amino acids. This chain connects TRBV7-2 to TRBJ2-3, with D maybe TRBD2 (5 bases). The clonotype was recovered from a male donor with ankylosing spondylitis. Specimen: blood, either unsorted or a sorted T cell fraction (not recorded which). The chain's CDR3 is CASSPGGSRSDTQYF. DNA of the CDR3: TGTGCCAGCAGCCCAGGAGGTTCCCGGTCAGATACGCAGTATTTT.